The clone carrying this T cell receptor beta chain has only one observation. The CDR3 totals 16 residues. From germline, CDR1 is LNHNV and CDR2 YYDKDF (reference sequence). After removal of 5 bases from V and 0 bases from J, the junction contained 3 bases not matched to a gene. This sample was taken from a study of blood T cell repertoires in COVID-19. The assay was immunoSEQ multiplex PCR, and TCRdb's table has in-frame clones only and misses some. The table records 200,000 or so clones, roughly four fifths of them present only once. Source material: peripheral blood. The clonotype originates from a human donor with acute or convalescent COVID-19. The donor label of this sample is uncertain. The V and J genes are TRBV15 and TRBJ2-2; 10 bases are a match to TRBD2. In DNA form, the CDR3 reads TGTGCCACCAGCGGTACTAGCGGGACGAACACCGGGGAGCTGTTTTTT. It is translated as CATSGTSGTNTGELFF.